Included here is one T cell receptor (beta chain) sequence, with context. The antigen remains unidentified. PCR used 60 Vbeta primers and 13 Jbeta primers. Libraries were prepared by immunoSEQ multiplex PCR; TCRdb keeps only in-frame clonotypes and omits some of them. The table has some 120,000 clones, 70% to 80% seen once. Germline V gene data show CDR1 as MNHEY and CDR2 as SMNVEV (reference sequence). Losses at the gene ends were 3 bases for V and 3 bases for J; bases not matched to a gene: 5. The CDR3 loop spans 15 amino acids. Donors consisted of healthy bone marrow donors. The data derive from a study of cytomegalovirus exposure and HLA in healthy donors. General study findings and limits: The productive fraction for most TCR beta V segments was about 87% or about 30% in an earlier analysis.

The clonotype comes from a man aged 25 to 45 in good health and CMV-seropositive. Sequencing was done on a sample of PBMCs. The genes are TRBV27 and TRBJ1-1, with 9 bases aligning to TRBD1. The CDR3 here is CASSFPGQGDTEAFF. The CDR3 DNA reads as TGTGCCAGCAGTTTCCCGGGACAGGGAGACACTGAAGCTTTCTTT.